This T cell receptor (beta chain) came from a study of blood T cell repertoires in COVID-19 (dated by TCRdb to the early 2020s). As for the study more broadly: The collaborator samples originated in the United States, Italy and Spain and spanned the acute and convalescent phases of COVID-19. The prospective study material was composed of cDNA or gDNA derived from T cells, B-cell-depleted T cells, or PBMCs. Samples were obtained from the ongoing ImmuneRACE study (first 160 participants) and from 1,000 to 1,500 subjects provided by 6 global collaborators. The repertoires were released in a freely available public database intended as a resource for research on the immune response to SARS-CoV-2. Where available, HLA class I and class II types were taken from metadata supplied by the sample provider and were not determined by assay-based typing. The sample metadata nearly always contained a de-identified subject ID, COVID-19 status, age in years and sex. Subjects who had been exposed to COVID-19, were actively infected with it, or had recovered from it provided the deeply sampled blood TCRbeta repertoires that made up the dataset.

A second Seattle source provided samples from volunteer blood donors who had recovered from COVID-19. Each collaborating institution followed its own protocols to collect whole blood in K2EDTA tubes. For TCRbeta analysis, collaborators shipped samples as frozen whole blood, isolated PBMCs, or DNA extracted from either of those sample types. The CDR3 covers 13 residues, taking in both the cysteine and the phenylalanine. Only the CDR3 DNA stays, 39 bases, in frame from base 1. According to the germline V gene (reference sequence), CDR1 reads LGHDT and CDR2 reads YNNKEL. V sheds 5 bases and J sheds 8 bases, leaving 15 bases between their ends. TCRbeta CDR3 regions were amplified from genomic DNA by means of the immunoSEQ Assay, a bias-controlled multiplex PCR. As for the original processing: The number of nucleated cells in each sample was estimated from the amplification of reference gene primers within the assay. Sequence reads were collapsed and filtered to measure the absolute abundance of every unique TCRbeta CDR3 rearrangement. For each sample, productive Simpson clonality was calculated as the square root of Simpson's diversity index over productive rearrangements. In TCRdb, the immuneACCESS table is reduced to in-frame sequences with V and J assigned. These tables do not hold every clone; where another copy was compared, an unresolved V gene accounts for under half, and the others remain unexplained. V, J and clone size reflect that table, while D and trimming were determined from the DNA. The sample table holds some 300,000 clones, of which 88% were seen once. Approximately 7% of the sample lies in the top ten.

General conclusions and limits of the study: Clinical and demographic metadata were provided uncurated, with the amount varying by source and participant.

Details on this clone: This receptor's antigen is unknown. Per-base quality was not reported, and no clone a single base away is much larger than it.

The sequence was collected from a young woman who had recovered from COVID-19. The chain was built from TRBV3-1 (or the pseudogene TRBV3-2) and TRBJ1-2, and possibly TRBD1, on 6 matching bases. The sequenced sample consisted of peripheral blood. The sequenced DNA: TGTGCCAGCAGCAAACAGGGAAGTGGGGGCTACACCTTC. Translated, this gives CASSKQGSGGYTF.